The clone carrying this T cell receptor (beta chain) was observed a single time. Its antigen is still unknown. This sample is drawn from a study of blood T cells in healthy people across ages. Study-level points and caveats: When set beside aged donors, long-lived donors presented more naive CD4+ cells and higher diversity.

Using a J-beta primer mix together with a sample-barcoded 5' primer, a second PCR was run for roughly 6 to 11 cycles. TCRdb fed the 5' RACE reads into MiXCR, producing one record per CDR3 protein. The table records around 850,000 distinct CDR3 sequences, approximately 35% of them present only once. The CDR3 consists of 15 residues. Germline loops: CDR1 MNHEY, CDR2 SVGAGI. J lost 4 bases, V lost 4 bases, and 9 bases had no gene match. Specimen: blood. The clonotype was recovered from a young man in good health. The chain has TRBV6-5 and TRBJ1-2, with 7 bases identical to TRBD1. The CDR3 nucleotides are TGTGCCAGCAGTTTCGGACGACAGGGAACCTATGGCTACACCTTC. This codes for CASSFGRQGTYGYTF.